This T cell receptor (beta chain) was observed in a study of blood T cell repertoires in COVID-19. Overall study context: Samples came from the United States, Italy and Spain, spanning acute and convalescent COVID-19. From T cells, B-cell-depleted T cells, or PBMCs came the material, which was cDNA or gDNA.

In the original workflow: The authors estimated nucleated cell counts from reference gene primer amplification. The table came from immunoSEQ multiplex PCR; TCRdb's copy has only in-frame clones and leaves some out. That table furnishes V, J and clone size, whereas the DNA furnished D and trimming. This sample has about 170,000 clones, with more than 75% found just once. With 2 bases clipped from V and 1 base from J, the junction kept 0 bases outside the gene matches. This CDR3 has 15 amino acids. Germline CDR1 and CDR2: MNHEY and SMNVEV (reference sequence). This TCR was recovered from a middle-aged man who had recovered from COVID-19. The gene calls are TRBV27 and TRBJ2-2; 8 bases agree with TRBD2. The sequenced sample consisted of peripheral blood. CDR3: CASSLLAGNTGELFF. CDR3 DNA sequence: TGTGCCAGCAGTTTACTAGCGGGGAACACCGGGGAGCTGTTTTTT.